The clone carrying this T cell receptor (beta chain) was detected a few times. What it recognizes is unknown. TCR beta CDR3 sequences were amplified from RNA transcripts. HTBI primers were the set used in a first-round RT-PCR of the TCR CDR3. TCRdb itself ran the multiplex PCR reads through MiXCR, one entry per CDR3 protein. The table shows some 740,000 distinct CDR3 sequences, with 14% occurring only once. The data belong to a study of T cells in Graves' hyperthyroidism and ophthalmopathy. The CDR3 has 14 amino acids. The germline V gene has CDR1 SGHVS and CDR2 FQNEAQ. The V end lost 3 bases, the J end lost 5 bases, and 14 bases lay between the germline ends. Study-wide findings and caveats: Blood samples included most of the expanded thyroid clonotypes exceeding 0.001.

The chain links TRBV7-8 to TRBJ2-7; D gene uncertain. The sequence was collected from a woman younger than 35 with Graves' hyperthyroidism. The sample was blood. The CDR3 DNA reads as TGTGCCAGCAGCTTGGAACGGCTTCGGAACGAGCAGTACTTC. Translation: CASSLERLRNEQYF.